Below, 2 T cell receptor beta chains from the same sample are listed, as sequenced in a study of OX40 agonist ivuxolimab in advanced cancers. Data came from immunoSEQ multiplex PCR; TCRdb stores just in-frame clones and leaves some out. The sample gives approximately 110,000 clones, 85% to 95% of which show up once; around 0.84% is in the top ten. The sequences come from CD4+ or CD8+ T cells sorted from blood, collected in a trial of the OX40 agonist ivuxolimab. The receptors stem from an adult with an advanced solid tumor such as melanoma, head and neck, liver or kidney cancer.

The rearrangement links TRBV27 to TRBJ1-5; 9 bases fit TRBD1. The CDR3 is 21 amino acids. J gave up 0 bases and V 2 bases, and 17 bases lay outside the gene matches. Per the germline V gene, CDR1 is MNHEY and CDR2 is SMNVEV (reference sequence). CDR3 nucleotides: TGTGCCAGCAGTTTAGATCTACCACAGGGGGCGACGGACTATAGCAATCAGCCCCAGCATTTT. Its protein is CASSLDLPQGATDYSNQPQHF.

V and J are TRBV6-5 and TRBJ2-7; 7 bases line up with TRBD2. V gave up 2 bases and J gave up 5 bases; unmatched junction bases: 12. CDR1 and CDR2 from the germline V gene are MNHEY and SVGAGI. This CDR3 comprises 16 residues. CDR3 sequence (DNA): TGTGCCAGCAGTTACCTTTGGGGGGAGGGGATCCACGAGCAGTACTTC. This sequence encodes CASSYLWGEGIHEQYF.